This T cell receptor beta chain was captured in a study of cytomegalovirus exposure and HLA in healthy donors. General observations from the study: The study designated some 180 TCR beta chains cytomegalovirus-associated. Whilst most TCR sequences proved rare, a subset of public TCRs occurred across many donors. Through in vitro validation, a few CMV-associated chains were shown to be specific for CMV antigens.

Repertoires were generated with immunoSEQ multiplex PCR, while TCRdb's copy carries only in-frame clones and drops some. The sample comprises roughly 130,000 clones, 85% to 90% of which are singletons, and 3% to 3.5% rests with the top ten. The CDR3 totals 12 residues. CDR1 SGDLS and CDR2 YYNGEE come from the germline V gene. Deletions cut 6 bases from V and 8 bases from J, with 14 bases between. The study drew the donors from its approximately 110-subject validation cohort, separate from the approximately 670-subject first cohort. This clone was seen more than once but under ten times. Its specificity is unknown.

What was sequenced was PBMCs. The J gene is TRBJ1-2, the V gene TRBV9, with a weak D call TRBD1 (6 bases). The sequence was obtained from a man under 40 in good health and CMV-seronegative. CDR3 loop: CASTSGAVGYTF. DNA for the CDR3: TGTGCCAGCACCTCAGGGGCCGTAGGCTACACCTTC.